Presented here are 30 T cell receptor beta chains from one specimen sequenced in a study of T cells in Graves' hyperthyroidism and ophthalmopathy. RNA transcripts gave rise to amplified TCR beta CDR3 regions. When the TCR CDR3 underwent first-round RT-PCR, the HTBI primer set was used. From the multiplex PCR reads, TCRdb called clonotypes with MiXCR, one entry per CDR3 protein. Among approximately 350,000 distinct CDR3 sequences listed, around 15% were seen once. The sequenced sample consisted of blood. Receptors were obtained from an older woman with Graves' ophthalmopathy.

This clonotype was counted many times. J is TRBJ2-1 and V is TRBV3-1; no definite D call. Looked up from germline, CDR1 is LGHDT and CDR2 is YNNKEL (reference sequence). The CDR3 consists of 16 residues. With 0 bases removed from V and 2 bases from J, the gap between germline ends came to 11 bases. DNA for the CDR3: TGTGCCAGCAGCCAAGATTACGGTAATACCTACAATGAGCAGTTCTTC. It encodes CASSQDYGNTYNEQFF.

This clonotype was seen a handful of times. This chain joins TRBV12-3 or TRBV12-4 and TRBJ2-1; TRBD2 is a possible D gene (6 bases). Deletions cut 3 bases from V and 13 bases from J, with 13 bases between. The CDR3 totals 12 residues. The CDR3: CASSLVGGPQFF. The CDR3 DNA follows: TGTGCCAGCAGTTTGGTGGGAGGCCCCCAGTTCTTC.

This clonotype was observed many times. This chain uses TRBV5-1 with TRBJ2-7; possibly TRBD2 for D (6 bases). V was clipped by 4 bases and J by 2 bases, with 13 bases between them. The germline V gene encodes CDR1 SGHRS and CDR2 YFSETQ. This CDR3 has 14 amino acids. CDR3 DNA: TGCGCCAGCAGCACTGGAGGGCAAACCTACGAGCAGTACTTC. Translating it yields CASSTGGQTYEQYF. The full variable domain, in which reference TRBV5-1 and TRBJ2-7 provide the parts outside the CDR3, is KAGVTQTPRYLIKTRGQQVTLSCSPISGHRSVSWYQQTPGQGLQFLFEYFSETQRNKGNFPGRFSGRQFSNSRSEMNVSTLELGDSALYLCASSTGGQTYEQYFGPGTRLTVT.

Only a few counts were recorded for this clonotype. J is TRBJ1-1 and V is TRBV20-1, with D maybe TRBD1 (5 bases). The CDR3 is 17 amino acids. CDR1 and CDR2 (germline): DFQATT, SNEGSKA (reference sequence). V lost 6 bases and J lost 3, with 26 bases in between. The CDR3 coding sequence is TGCAGTGCGGATATTCCGGAGATCAGGGTGGGGGACACTGAAGCTTTCTTT. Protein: CSADIPEIRVGDTEAFF.

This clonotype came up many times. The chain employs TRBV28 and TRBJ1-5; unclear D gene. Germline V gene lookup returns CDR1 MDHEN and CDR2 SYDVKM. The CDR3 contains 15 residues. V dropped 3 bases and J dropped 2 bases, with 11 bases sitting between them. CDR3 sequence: CASSLMGRGNQPQHF. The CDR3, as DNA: TGTGCCAGCAGTTTGATGGGAAGAGGCAATCAGCCCCAGCATTTT.

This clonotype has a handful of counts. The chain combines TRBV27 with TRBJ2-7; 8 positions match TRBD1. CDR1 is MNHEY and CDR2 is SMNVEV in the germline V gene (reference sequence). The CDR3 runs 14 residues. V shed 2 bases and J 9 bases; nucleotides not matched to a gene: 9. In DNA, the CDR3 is TGTGCCAGCAGTTTAAGGGGACAGGCCATGTGGCAGTACTTC. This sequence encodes CASSLRGQAMWQYF.

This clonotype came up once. CDR3 loop: CASSLTNKRGRELFF. The CDR3 nucleotides are TGTGCCAGTAGTTTAACTAATAAGAGGGGCAGGGAGCTGTTTTTT. The chain employs TRBV19 and TRBJ2-2; the D call may be TRBD1 or TRBD2 (5 bases each). Germline V gives CDR1 LNHDA, CDR2 SQIVND (reference sequence). The V gene lost 5 bases and the J gene lost 9 bases, with 19 bases spanning the gap. The CDR3 consists of 15 residues.

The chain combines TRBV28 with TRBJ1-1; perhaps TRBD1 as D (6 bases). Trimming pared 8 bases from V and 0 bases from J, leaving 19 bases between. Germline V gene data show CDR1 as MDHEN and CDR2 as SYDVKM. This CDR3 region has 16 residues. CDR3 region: CASVRGGSGMNTEAFF. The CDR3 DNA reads TGTGCCAGCGTCCGGGGGGGCAGCGGGATGAACACTGAAGCTTTCTTT.

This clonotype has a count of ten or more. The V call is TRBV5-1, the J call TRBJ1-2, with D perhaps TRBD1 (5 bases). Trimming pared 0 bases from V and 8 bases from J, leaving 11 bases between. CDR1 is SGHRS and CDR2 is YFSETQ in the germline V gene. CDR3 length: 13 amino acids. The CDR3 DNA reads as TGCGCCAGCAGCTTGGAACAGGTGGGAGGCTACACCTTC. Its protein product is CASSLEQVGGYTF.

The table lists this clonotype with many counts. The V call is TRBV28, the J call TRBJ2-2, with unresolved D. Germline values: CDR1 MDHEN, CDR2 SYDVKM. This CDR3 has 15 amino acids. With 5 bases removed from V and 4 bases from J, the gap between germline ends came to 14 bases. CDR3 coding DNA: TGTGCCAGCAGTCCCCTGGGCAGCGTCACCGGGGAGCTGTTTTTT. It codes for CASSPLGSVTGELFF.

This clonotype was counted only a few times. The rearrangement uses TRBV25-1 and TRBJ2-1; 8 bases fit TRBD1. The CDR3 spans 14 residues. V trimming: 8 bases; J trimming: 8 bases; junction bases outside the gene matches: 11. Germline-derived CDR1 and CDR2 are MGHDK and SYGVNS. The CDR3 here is CASSERTGKYEQFF. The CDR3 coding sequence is TGTGCCAGCTCGGAGAGGACAGGGAAATATGAGCAGTTCTTC.

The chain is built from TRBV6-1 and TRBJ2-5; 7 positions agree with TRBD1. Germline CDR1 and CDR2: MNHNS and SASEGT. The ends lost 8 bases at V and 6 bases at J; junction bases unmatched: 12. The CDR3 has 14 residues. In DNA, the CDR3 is TGTGCCAGCTGTGCAGGGGGTGCCCGGCAGACCCAGTACTTC. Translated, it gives CASCAGGARQTQYF.

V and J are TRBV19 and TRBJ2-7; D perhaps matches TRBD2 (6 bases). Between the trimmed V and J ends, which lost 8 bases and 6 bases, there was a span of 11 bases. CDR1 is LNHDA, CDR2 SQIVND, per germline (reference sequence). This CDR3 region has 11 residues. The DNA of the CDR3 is TGTGCCAGTGTGACTAGATTCGAGCAGTACTTC. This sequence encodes CASVTRFEQYF.

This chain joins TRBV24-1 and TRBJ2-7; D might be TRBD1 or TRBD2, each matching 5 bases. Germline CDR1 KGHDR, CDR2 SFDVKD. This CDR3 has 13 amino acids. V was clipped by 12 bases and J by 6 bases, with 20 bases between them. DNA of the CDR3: TGTGCCGCAAGTCGAGGGGCTGGGGGCGAGCAGTACTTC. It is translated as CAASRGAGGEQYF.

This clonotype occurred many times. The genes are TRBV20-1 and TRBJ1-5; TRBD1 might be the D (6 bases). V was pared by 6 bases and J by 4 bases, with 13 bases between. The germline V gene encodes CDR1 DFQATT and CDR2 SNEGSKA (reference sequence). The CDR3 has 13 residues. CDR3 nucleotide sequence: TGCAGTGCGGCGGAGAGGGGGAATCAGCCCCAGCATTTT. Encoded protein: CSAAERGNQPQHF.

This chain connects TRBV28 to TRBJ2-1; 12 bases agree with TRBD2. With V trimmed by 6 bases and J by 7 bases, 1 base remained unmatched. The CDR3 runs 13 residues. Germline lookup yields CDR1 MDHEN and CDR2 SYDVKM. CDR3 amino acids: CASRTSGSNEQFF. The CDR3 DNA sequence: TGTGCCAGCAGGACTAGCGGGAGTAATGAGCAGTTCTTC.

CDR3: CASSLDGGRWFGETQYF. The CDR3 DNA is TGTGCCAGCAGCTTAGATGGCGGGAGGTGGTTCGGAGAGACCCAGTACTTC. The chain carries TRBV7-9 and TRBJ2-5, with 8 bases fitting TRBD2. V lost 1 base, J lost 4 bases, and 11 bases stayed unmatched. Germline assignment: CDR1 SEHNR and CDR2 FQNEAQ (reference sequence). The CDR3 is made up of 17 amino acids.

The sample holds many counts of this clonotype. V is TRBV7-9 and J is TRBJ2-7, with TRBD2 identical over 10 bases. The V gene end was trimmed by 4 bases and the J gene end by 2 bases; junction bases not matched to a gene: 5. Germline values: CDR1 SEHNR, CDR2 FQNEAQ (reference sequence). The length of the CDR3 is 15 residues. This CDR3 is CASSSSGSLPYEQYF. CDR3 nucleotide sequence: TGTGCCAGCAGCTCTAGCGGGAGCCTTCCCTACGAGCAGTACTTC. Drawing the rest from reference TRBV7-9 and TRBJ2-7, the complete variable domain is DTGVSQNPRHKITKRGQNVTFRCDPISEHNRLYWYRQTLGQGPEFLTYFQNEAQLEKSRLLSDRFSAERPKGSFSTLEIQRTEQGDSAMYLCASSSSGSLPYEQYFGPGTRLTVT.

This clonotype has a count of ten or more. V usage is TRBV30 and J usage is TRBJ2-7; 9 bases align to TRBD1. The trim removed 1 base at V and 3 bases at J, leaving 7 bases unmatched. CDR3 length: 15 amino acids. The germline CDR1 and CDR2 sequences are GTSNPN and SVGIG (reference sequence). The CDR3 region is CAWSDPTGGIYEQYF. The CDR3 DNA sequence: TGTGCCTGGAGTGACCCGACAGGGGGAATCTACGAGCAGTACTTC.

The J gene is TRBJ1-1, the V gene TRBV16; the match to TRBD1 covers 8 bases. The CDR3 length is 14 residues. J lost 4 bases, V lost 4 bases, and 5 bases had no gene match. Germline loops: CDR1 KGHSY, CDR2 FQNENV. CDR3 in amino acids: CASSLRTGRTEAFF. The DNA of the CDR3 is TGTGCCAGCAGCCTAAGGACAGGGCGCACTGAAGCTTTCTTT.

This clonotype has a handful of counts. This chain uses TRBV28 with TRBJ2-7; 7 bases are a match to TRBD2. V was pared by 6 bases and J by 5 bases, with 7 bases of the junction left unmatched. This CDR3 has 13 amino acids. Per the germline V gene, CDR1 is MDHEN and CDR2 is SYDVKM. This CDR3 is CASRPPLADEQYF. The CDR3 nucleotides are TGTGCCAGCAGGCCACCCCTAGCGGACGAGCAGTACTTC. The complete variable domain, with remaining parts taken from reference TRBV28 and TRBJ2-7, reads DVKVTQSSRYLVKRTGEKVFLECVQDMDHENMFWYRQDPGLGLRLIYFSYDVKMKEKGDIPEGYSVSREKKERFSLILESASTNQTSMYLCASRPPLADEQYFGPGTRLTVT.

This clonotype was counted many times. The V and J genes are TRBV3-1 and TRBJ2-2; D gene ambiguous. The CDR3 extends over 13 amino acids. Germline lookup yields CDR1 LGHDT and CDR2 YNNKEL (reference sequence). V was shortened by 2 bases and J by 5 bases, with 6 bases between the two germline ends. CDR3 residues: CASSQHPTGELFF. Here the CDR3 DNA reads TGTGCCAGCAGCCAACACCCAACCGGGGAGCTGTTTTTT.

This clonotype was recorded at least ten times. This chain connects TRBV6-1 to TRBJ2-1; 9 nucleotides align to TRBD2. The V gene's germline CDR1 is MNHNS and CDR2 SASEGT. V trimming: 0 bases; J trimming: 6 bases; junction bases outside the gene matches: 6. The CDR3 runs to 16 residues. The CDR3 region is CASSEAGSGRSNEQFF. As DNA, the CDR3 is TGTGCCAGCAGTGAAGCCGGGAGCGGGAGGTCCAATGAGCAGTTCTTC.

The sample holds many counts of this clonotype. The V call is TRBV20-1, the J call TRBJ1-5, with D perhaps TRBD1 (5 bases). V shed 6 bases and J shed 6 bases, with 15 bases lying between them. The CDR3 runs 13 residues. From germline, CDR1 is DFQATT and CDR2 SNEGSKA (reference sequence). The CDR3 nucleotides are TGCAGTGCCAACACGAGGGGTGCTCAGCCCCAGCATTTT. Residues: CSANTRGAQPQHF.

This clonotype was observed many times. CDR3 loop: CASSRPAPLGGSFEQYF. The CDR3 coding sequence is TGTGCCAGCAGCCGCCCTGCCCCTTTGGGCGGGAGCTTCGAGCAGTACTTC. The genes are TRBV7-9 and TRBJ2-7; 7 bases map to TRBD2. Per the germline V gene, CDR1 is SEHNR and CDR2 is FQNEAQ (reference sequence). With 5 bases clipped from V and 6 bases from J, the junction kept 19 bases outside the gene matches. The CDR3 is 17 residues long.

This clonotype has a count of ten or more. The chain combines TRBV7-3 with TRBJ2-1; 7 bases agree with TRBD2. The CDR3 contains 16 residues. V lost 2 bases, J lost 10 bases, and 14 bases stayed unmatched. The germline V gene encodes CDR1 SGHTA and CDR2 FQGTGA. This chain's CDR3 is CASSLESGVGSREQFF. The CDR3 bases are TGTGCCAGCAGCTTAGAGAGCGGGGTCGGGTCTCGGGAGCAGTTCTTC.

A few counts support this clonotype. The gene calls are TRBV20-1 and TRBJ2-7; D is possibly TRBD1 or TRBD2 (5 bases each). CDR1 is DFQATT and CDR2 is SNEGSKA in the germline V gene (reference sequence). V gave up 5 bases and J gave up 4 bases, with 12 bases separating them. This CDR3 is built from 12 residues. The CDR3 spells CSARDGIYEQYF. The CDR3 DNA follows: TGCAGTGCTCGGGACGGAATATACGAGCAGTACTTC.

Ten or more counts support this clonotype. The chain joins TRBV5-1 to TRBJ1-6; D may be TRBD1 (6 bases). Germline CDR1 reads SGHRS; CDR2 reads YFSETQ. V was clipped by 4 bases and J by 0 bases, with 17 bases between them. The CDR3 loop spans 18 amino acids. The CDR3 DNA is TGCGCCAGCAGCCTAACTACAGGGAGAAGCTCCTATAATTCACCCCTCCACTTT. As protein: CASSLTTGRSSYNSPLHF.

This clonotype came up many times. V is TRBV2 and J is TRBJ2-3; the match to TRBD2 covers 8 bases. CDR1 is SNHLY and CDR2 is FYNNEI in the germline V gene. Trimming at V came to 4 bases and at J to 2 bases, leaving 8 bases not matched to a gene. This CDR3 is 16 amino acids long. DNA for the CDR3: TGTGCCAGCAGTGTAGCGGGAAAGGGTTCCACAGATACGCAGTATTTT. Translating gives CASSVAGKGSTDTQYF.

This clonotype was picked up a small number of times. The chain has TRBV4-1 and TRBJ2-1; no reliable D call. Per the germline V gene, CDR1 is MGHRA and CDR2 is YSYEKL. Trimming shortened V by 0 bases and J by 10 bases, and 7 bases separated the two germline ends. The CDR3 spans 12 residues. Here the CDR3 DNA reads TGCGCCAGCAGCCAAGAGTCAGCAGAGCAGTTCTTC. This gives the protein CASSQESAEQFF.